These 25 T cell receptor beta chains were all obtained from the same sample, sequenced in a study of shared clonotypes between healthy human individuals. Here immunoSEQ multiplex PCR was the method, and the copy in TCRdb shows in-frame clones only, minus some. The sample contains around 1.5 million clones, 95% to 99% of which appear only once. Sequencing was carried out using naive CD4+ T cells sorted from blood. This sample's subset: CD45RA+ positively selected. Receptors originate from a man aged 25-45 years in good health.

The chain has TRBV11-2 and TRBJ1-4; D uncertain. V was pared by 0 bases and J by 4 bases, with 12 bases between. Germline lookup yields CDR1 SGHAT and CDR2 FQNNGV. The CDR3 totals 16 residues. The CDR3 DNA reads TGTGCCAGCAGCTTAGATCGGATGGGTGGTAATGAAAAACTGTTTTTT. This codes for CASSLDRMGGNEKLFF.

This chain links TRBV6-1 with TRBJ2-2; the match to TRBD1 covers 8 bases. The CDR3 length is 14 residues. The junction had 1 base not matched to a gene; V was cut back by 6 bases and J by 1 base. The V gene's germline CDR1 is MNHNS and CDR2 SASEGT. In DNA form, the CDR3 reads TGTGCCAGCAGCGGGACAGGGAACACCGGGGAGCTGTTTTTT. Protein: CASSGTGNTGELFF.

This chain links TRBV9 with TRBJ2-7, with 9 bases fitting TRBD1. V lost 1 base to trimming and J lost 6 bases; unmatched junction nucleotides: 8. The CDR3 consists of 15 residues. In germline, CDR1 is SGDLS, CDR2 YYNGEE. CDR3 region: CASSVTGTGSPEQYF. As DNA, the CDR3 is TGTGCCAGCAGCGTAACGGGGACAGGGAGCCCCGAGCAGTACTTC.

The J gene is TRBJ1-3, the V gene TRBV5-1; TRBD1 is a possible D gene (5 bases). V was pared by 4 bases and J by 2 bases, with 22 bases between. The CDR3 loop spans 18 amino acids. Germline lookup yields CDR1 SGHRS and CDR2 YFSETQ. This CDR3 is CASSPHGQGSYAGNTIYF. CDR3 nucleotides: TGCGCCAGCAGCCCCCACGGCCAGGGTTCATACGCTGGAAACACCATATATTTT.

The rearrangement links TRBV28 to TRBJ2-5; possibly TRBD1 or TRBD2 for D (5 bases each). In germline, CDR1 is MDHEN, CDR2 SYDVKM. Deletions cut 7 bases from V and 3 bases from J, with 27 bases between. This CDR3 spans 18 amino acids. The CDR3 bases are TGTGCCAGCACCCCCACTCCCGGGGACGCGGGTATGGAAGAGACCCAGTACTTC. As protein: CASTPTPGDAGMEETQYF.

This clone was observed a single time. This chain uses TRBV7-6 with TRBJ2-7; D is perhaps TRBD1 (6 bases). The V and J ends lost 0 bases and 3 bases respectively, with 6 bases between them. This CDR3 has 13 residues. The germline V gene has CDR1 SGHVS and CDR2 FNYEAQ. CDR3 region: CASSLADSYEQYF. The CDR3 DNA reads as TGTGCCAGCAGCTTAGCGGACAGCTACGAGCAGTACTTC.

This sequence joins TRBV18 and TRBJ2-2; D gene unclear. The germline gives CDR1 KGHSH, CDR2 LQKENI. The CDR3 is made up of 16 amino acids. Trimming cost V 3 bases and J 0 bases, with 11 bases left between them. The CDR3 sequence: CASSPWRTSNTGELFF. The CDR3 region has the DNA TGTGCCAGCTCACCCTGGCGGACCTCGAACACCGGGGAGCTGTTTTTT.

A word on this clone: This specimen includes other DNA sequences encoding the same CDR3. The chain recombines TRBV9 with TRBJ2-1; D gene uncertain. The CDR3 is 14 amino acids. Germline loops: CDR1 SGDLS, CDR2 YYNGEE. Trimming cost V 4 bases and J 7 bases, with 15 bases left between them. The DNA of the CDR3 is TGTGCCAGCAGCCCCGGGCTAGGGTATAATGAGCAGTTCTTC. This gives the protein CASSPGLGYNEQFF.

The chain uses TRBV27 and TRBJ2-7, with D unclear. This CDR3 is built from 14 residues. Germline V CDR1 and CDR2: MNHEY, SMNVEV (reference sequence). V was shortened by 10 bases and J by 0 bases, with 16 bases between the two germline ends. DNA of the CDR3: TGTGCCAATTCTTCCCGACTTCTCTCCTACGAGCAGTACTTC. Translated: CANSSRLLSYEQYF.

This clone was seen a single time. CDR3 protein: CASSEAPGGRQPQHF. DNA of the CDR3: TGTGCCAGCAGTGAAGCGCCTGGGGGCAGGCAGCCCCAGCATTTT. The chain links TRBV2 to TRBJ1-5; TRBD1 might be the D (6 bases). The CDR3 totals 15 residues. Between the trimmed V and J ends, which lost 0 bases and 7 bases, there was a span of 13 bases. CDR1 is SNHLY and CDR2 is FYNNEI in the germline V gene.

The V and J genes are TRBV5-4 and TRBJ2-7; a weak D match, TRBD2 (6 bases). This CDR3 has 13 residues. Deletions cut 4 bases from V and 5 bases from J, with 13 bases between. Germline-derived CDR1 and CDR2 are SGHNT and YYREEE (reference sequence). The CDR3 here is CASSAPLAHEQYF. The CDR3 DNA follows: TGTGCCAGCAGCGCTCCACTAGCTCACGAGCAGTACTTC. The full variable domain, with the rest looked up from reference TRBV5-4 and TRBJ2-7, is ETGVTQSPTHLIKTRGQQVTLRCSSQSGHNTVSWYQQALGQGPQFIFQYYREEENGRGNFPPRFSGLQFPNYSSELNVNALELDDSALYLCASSAPLAHEQYFGPGTRLTVT.

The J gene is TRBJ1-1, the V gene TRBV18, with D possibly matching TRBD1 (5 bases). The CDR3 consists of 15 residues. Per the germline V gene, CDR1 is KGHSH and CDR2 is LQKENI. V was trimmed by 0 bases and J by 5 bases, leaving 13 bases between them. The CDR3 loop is CASSPPPRGVTEAFF. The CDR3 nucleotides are TGTGCCAGCTCACCACCGCCTAGGGGTGTTACTGAAGCTTTCTTT.

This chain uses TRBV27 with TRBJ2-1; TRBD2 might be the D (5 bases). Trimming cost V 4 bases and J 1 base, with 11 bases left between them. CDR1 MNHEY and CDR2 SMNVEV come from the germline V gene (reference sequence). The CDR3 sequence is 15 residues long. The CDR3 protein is CASSSAGGSYNEQFF. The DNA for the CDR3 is TGTGCCAGCAGTTCGGCGGGCGGGTCCTACAATGAGCAGTTCTTC.

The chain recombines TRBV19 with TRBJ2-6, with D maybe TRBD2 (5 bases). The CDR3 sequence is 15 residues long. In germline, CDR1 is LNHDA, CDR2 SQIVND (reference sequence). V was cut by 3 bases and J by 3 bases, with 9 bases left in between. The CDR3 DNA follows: TGTGCCAGTAGTATGGTTGCGGGTGGGGCCAACGTCCTGACTTTC. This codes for CASSMVAGGANVLTF. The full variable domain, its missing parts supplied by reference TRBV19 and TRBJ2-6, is DGGITQSPKYLFRKEGQNVTLSCEQNLNHDAMYWYRQDPGQGLRLIYYSQIVNDFQKGDIAEGYSVSREKKESFPLTVTSAQKNPTAFYLCASSMVAGGANVLTFGAGSRLTVL.

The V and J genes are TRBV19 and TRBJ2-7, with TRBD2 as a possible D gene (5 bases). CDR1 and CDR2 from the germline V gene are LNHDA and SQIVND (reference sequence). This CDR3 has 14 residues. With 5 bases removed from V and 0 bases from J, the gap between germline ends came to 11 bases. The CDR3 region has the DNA TGTGCCAGTAGTCAGCGGCACCGCTCCTACGAGCAGTACTTC. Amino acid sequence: CASSQRHRSYEQYF.

This chain's CDR3 is CASSQPSRLTDTQYF. Here the CDR3 DNA reads TGCGCCAGCAGCCAACCCTCACGCCTCACAGATACGCAGTATTTT. The rearrangement joins TRBV4-1 to TRBJ2-3; D uncertain. Germline V gene data show CDR1 as MGHRA and CDR2 as YSYEKL. Trimming shortened V by 2 bases and J by 2 bases, and 11 bases separated the two germline ends. The CDR3 spans 15 residues.

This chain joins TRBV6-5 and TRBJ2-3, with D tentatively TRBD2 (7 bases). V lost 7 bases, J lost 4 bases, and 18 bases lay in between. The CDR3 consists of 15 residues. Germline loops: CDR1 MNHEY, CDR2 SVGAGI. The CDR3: CASTDAPGGPDTQYF. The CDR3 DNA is TGTGCCAGCACCGACGCCCCCGGGGGGCCAGATACGCAGTATTTT.

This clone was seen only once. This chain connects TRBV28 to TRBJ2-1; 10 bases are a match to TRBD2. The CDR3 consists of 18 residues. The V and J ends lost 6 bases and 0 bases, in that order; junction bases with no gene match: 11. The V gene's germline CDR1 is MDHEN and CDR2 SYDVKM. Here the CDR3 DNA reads TGTGCCAGCAGAAGCAGGACTAGCGGAGTAAGCTCCTACAATGAGCAGTTCTTC. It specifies CASRSRTSGVSSYNEQFF.

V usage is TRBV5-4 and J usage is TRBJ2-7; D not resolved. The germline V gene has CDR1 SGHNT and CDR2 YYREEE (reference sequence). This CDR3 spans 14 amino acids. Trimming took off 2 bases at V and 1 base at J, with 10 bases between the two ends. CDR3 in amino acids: CASSFRYGSYEQYF. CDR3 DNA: TGTGCCAGCAGCTTCCGTTACGGATCCTACGAGCAGTACTTC.

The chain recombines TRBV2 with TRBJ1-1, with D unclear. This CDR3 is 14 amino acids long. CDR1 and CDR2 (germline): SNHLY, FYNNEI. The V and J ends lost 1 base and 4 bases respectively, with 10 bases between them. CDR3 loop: CASSEDLGLTEAFF. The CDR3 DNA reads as TGTGCCAGCAGTGAAGATCTCGGACTCACTGAAGCTTTCTTT.

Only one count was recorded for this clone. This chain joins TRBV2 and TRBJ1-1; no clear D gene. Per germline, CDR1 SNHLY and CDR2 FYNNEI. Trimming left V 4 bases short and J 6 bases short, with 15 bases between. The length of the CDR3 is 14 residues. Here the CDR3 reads CASSVESQLAEAFF. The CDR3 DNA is TGTGCCAGCAGTGTAGAGTCCCAGCTGGCTGAAGCTTTCTTT.

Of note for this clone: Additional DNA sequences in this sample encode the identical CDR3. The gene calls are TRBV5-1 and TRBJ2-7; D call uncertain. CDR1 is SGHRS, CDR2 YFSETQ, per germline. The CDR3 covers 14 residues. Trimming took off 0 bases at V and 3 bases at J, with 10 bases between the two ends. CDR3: CASSLAGRDYEQYF. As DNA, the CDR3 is TGCGCCAGCAGCTTGGCAGGTAGAGACTACGAGCAGTACTTC.

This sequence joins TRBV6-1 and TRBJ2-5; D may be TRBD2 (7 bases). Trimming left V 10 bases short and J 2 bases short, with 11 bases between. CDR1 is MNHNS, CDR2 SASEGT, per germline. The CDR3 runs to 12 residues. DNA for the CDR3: TGTGCCATACAGGGAGGGCAAGAGACCCAGTACTTC. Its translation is CAIQGGQETQYF.

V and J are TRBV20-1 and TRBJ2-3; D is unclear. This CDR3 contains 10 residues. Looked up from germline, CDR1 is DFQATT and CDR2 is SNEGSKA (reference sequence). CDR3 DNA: TGCACAATGGTAGCAGATACGCAGTATTTT. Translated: CTMVADTQYF.

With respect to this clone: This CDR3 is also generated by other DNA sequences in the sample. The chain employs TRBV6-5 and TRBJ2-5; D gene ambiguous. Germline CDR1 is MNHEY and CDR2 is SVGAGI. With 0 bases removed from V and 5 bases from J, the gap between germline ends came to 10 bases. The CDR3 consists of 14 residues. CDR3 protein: CASSYSSGKETQYF. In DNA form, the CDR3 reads TGTGCCAGCAGTTACTCGTCTGGGAAGGAGACCCAGTACTTC.